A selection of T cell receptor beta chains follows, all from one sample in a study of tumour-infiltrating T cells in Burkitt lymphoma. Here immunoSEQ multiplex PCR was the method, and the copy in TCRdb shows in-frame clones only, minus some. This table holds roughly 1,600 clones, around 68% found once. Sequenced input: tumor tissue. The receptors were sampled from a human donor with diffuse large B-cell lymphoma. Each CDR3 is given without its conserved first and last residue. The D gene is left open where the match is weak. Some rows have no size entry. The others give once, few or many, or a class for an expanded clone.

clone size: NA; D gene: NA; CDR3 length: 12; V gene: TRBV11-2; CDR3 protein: ASSVGGLSYEQY
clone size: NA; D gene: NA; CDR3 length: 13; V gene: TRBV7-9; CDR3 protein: ASSLGRRLAYGYT
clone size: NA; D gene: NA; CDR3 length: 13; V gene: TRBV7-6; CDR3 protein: ASSLGGVGTYEQY
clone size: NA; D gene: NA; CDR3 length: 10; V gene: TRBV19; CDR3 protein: ATGPGNQPQH
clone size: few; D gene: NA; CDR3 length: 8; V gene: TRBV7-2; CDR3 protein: ASSLVELF
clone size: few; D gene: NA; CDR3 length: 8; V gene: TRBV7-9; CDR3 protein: ASGKETQY
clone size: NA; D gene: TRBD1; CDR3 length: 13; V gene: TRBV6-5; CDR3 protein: ASSTGQAHTDTQY
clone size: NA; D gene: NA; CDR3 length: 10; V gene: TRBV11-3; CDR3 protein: ASSYFGDTQY
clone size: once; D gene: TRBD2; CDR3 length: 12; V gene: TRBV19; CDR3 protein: ASSVAGGRDEQY
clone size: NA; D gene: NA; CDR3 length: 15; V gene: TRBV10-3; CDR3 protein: AISAFGRVRGTDTQY
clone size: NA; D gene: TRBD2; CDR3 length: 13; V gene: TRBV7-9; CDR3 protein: ASSLPRTSGRELF
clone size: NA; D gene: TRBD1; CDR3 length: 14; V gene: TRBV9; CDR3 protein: ASSPSGQALNTEAF
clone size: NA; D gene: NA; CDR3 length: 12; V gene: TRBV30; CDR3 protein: AWSLLGGTDTQY
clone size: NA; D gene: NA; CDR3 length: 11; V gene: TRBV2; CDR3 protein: ASSEADGNIQY
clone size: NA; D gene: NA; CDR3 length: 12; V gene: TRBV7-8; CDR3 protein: ASSLGGISYEQY
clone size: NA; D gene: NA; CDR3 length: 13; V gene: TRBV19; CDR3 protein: ASSIGQYGTDTQY